Listed here is a single T cell receptor (beta chain). The CDR3 loop spans 15 amino acids. The ends were cut back, 0 bases at V and 8 bases at J, with 15 bases in the middle. Per the germline V gene, CDR1 is LGHNA and CDR2 is YSLEER. The PCR made use of 60 Vbeta and 13 Jbeta primers. Clones were sequenced by immunoSEQ multiplex PCR, and TCRdb holds only the in-frame ones, with some missing. In the table there are 35,000 to 55,000 clones, around 60% of which are singletons. This sample is drawn from a study of cytomegalovirus exposure and HLA in healthy donors. The receptor was derived from a man aged 60 to 75 in good health and CMV-seropositive. The sample was PBMCs. The genes are TRBV4-3 and TRBJ2-3; the D gene is possibly TRBD2 (6 bases). CDR3 bases: TGCGCCAGCAGCCAAGATTACGCCGGCGGGGTTACGCAGTATTTT. The encoded protein is CASSQDYAGGVTQYF.